This TCR beta chain was captured by sequencing in a study of blood T cell repertoires in COVID-19. Under the authors' procedure: The assay estimated nucleated cells by amplifying reference gene primers. Data came from immunoSEQ multiplex PCR; TCRdb stores just in-frame clones and leaves some out. Clone size and V and J calls were adopted from that table, with D and trimming inferred from the DNA. The sample holds about 230,000 clones, 86% seen once. With V trimmed by 1 base and J by 4 bases, 8 bases remained unmatched. This CDR3 is 15 amino acids long. The receptor was derived from a man in his fifties with COVID-19, enrolled during active disease. The chain joins TRBV5-3 to TRBJ2-7; 7 positions agree with TRBD1. TRBV5-3 belongs to the ORF category, with a function that is uncertain. The specimen sequenced was peripheral blood. The chain's CDR3 is CARSLTGTVPYEQYF. The CDR3 DNA reads TGTGCCAGAAGCTTGACCGGGACAGTGCCTTACGAGCAGTACTTC.